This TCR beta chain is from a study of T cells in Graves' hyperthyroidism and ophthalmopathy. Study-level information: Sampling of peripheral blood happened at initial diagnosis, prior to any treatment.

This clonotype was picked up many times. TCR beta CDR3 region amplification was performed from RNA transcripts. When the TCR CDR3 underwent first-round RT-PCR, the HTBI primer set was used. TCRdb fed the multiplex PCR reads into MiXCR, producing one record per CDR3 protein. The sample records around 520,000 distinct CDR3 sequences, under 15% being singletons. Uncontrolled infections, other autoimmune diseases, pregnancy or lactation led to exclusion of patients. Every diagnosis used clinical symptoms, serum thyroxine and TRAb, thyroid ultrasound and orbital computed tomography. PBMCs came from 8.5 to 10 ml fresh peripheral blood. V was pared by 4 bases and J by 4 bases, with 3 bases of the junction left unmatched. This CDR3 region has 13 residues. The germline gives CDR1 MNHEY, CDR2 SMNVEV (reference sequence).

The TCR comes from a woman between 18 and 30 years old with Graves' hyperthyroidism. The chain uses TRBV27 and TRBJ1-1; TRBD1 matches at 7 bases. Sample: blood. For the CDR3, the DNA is TGTGCCAGCAGTTGGACAGGAGGCACTGAAGCTTTCTTT. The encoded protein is CASSWTGGTEAFF.